Shown below are 20 T cell receptor beta chains from a single sample sequenced in a study of CD8 T cells in Susac syndrome. RNA totalling about 0.5 to 1 ug underwent reverse transcription with random hexamers. Using its own MiXCR run on the immunoSEQ multiplex PCR reads, TCRdb lists one record per CDR3 protein. The sample has 400,000 to 550,000 distinct CDR3 sequences; 85% are singletons. What was sequenced was CD8+ T cells from PBMCs. The receptor source for this set is a human donor with multiple sclerosis.

The V gene is TRBV6-2 or TRBV6-3, the J gene TRBJ1-1; no firm D call. Trimming took off 0 bases at V and 1 base at J, with 12 bases between the two ends. The CDR3 is 16 amino acids. Germline V gives CDR1 MNHEY, CDR2 SVGEGT. The CDR3 DNA follows: TGTGCCAGCAGTTACTCTGTCTTAGTGGGGAACACTGAAGCTTTCTTT. It specifies CASSYSVLVGNTEAFF.

V usage is TRBV14 and J usage is TRBJ1-2; possible D gene TRBD1, 6 bases. V was cut by 0 bases and J by 4 bases, with 18 bases left in between. This CDR3 comprises 17 residues. Germline CDR1 is SGHDN and CDR2 is FVKESK. CDR3 nucleotide sequence: TGTGCCAGCAGCCAAGATGACTGGGGCAGGGGAGGCTATGGCTACACCTTC. It is translated as CASSQDDWGRGGYGYTF.

The chain has TRBV23-1 and TRBJ1-4; D call uncertain. TRBV23-1 carries the ORF label, with uncertain function. V was pared by 0 bases and J by 5 bases, with 16 bases between. The CDR3 totals 17 residues. In nucleotides, the CDR3 is TGCGCCAGCAGTCAATCGACTGACCGACGCCCGAATGAAAAACTGTTTTTT. This translates into CASSQSTDRRPNEKLFF.

This clonotype has a single count. This chain joins TRBV28 and TRBJ2-1, with D possibly matching TRBD2 (5 bases). Between the trimmed V and J ends, which lost 8 bases and 6 bases, there was a span of 8 bases. This CDR3 contains 11 residues. Germline CDR1 reads MDHEN; CDR2 reads SYDVKM. This chain's CDR3 is CASWERNEQFF. CDR3 nucleotides: TGTGCCAGCTGGGAGCGCAATGAGCAGTTCTTC. Based on the CDR3 plus reference TRBV28 and TRBJ2-1, the full variable domain is DVKVTQSSRYLVKRTGEKVFLECVQDMDHENMFWYRQDPGLGLRLIYFSYDVKMKEKGDIPEGYSVSREKKERFSLILESASTNQTSMYLCASWERNEQFFGPGTRLTVL.

J is TRBJ2-7 and V is TRBV10-2; TRBD1 matches at 11 bases. The CDR3 covers 15 residues. Trimming at V came to 8 bases and at J to 5 bases, leaving 11 bases not matched to a gene. CDR1 and CDR2 from the germline V gene are WSHSY and SAAADI. The CDR3 spells CASYGQGALADEQYF. CDR3 in DNA: TGCGCCAGCTACGGACAGGGGGCGCTCGCCGACGAGCAGTACTTC.

This clonotype was detected only once. The chain is built from TRBV19 and TRBJ2-1, with 8 nucleotides matching TRBD1. The V and J ends lost 6 bases and 1 base, in that order; junction bases with no gene match: 14. This CDR3 spans 18 amino acids. Germline assignment: CDR1 LNHDA and CDR2 SQIVND (reference sequence). CDR3 region: CASSPASGQGSSYNEQFF. The DNA of the CDR3 is TGTGCCAGTAGCCCAGCCAGTGGACAGGGAAGTTCCTACAATGAGCAGTTCTTC.

This clonotype was picked up a small number of times. The gene calls are TRBV27 and TRBJ1-5, with no clear D. In germline, CDR1 is MNHEY, CDR2 SMNVEV (reference sequence). The V and J ends lost 2 bases and 1 base respectively, with 9 bases between them. The CDR3 extends over 15 amino acids. This chain's CDR3 is CASSLGSGSNQPQHF. In DNA form, the CDR3 reads TGTGCCAGCAGTTTAGGTAGCGGGAGCAATCAGCCCCAGCATTTT.

V usage is TRBV10-3 and J usage is TRBJ2-3, with 7 bases lining up with TRBD2. This CDR3 has 13 amino acids. V gave up 6 bases and J gave up 6 bases; unmatched junction bases: 6. Germline V gives CDR1 ENHRY, CDR2 SYGVKD. The CDR3 DNA reads TGTGCCATCAGCTTTCCCGGGGGGGATACGCAGTATTTT. It yields the protein CAISFPGGDTQYF.

This chain connects TRBV14 to TRBJ2-2; the match to TRBD2 covers 11 bases. Trimming removed 5 bases from V and 4 bases from J; junction bases left unmatched: 15. The CDR3 has 19 amino acids. The germline CDR1 and CDR2 sequences are SGHDN and FVKESK. The CDR3 DNA follows: TGTGCCAGCAGCGACACAGAGGCGGGACTAGCGGATGGCACCGGGGAGCTGTTTTTT. Translation: CASSDTEAGLADGTGELFF.

The rearrangement links TRBV5-6 to TRBJ2-7; D is possibly TRBD2 (5 bases). Germline V gene lookup returns CDR1 SGHDT and CDR2 YYEEEE. CDR3 length: 17 amino acids. The V end was cut by 0 bases, the J end by 2 bases, with 18 bases between. The CDR3, as DNA: TGTGCCAGCAGCTTGGTAATGGGTGGAGCGGATCCCTACGAGCAGTACTTC. Translating gives CASSLVMGGADPYEQYF. Supplemented by reference TRBV5-6 and TRBJ2-7, the full variable domain reads DAGVTQSPTHLIKTRGQQVTLRCSPKSGHDTVSWYQQALGQGPQFIFQYYEEEERQRGNFPDRFSGHQFPNYSSELNVNALLLGDSALYLCASSLVMGGADPYEQYFGPGTRLTVT.

This clonotype has just one count. The genes are TRBV5-1 and TRBJ2-3; no clear D gene. V shed 3 bases and J shed 0 bases, with 8 bases lying between them. CDR3 length: 14 residues. CDR1 is SGHRS and CDR2 is YFSETQ in the germline V gene. The CDR3 bases are TGCGCCAGCAGCTCCCTGACTAGCACAGATACGCAGTATTTT. This encodes CASSSLTSTDTQYF. Full variable domain (remainder filled in from reference TRBV5-1 and TRBJ2-3): KAGVTQTPRYLIKTRGQQVTLSCSPISGHRSVSWYQQTPGQGLQFLFEYFSETQRNKGNFPGRFSGRQFSNSRSEMNVSTLELGDSALYLCASSSLTSTDTQYFGPGTRLTVL.

This rearrangement joins TRBV7-2 to TRBJ2-2; the match to TRBD1 covers 9 bases. V lost 1 base, J lost 5 bases, and 11 bases stayed unmatched. The CDR3 is 18 amino acids. CDR1 SGHTA and CDR2 FQGNSA come from the germline V gene. The CDR3, as DNA: TGTGCCAGCAGCTTAGTGTCGGGACAGGGTTTAAGGACCGGGGAGCTGTTTTTT. Protein: CASSLVSGQGLRTGELFF.

This chain joins TRBV20-1 and TRBJ2-2; D uncertain. Between the trimmed V and J ends, which lost 6 bases and 1 base, there was a span of 9 bases. CDR1 is DFQATT and CDR2 is SNEGSKA in the germline V gene (reference sequence). The CDR3 runs to 13 residues. CDR3 in DNA: TGCAGTGCCGAGGACGGGAACACCGGGGAGCTGTTTTTT. The encoded protein is CSAEDGNTGELFF.

The rearrangement links TRBV19 to TRBJ2-1; no clear D gene. Trimming took off 4 bases at V and 8 bases at J, with 6 bases between the two ends. Germline CDR1 and CDR2: LNHDA and SQIVND (reference sequence). The CDR3 extends over 11 amino acids. CDR3 bases: TGTGCCAGTAGTAATCTCGATGAGCAGTTCTTC. Translated: CASSNLDEQFF.

The J gene is TRBJ1-5, the V gene TRBV2; maybe TRBD1 (5 bases). The V gene's germline CDR1 is SNHLY and CDR2 FYNNEI. V lost 5 bases to trimming and J lost 1 base, with 12 bases between them. The CDR3 extends over 15 amino acids. CDR3 protein: CASSTTGESNQPQHF. Written as DNA, the CDR3 is TGTGCCAGCAGTACCACAGGCGAGAGCAATCAGCCCCAGCATTTT.

The rearrangement links TRBV6-2 or TRBV6-3 to TRBJ1-5; D not certain. The germline gives CDR1 MNHEY, CDR2 SVGEGT. The CDR3 loop spans 14 amino acids. The V and J ends lost 6 bases and 2 bases respectively, with 11 bases between them. The CDR3 DNA reads TGTGCCAGCAGCGACTTAAATGGCAATCAGCCCCAGCATTTT. Translation gives CASSDLNGNQPQHF.

V is TRBV13 and J is TRBJ1-1, with TRBD1 matching 8 bases. Germline assignment: CDR1 PRHDT and CDR2 FYEKMQ (reference sequence). The CDR3 is made up of 14 amino acids. V shed 1 base, J shed 7 bases, and the junction held 5 bases outside the gene matches. CDR3 loop: CASSLVTGVVEAFF. CDR3 coding DNA: TGTGCCAGCAGCTTAGTGACAGGGGTAGTTGAAGCTTTCTTT.

The chain has TRBV19 and TRBJ2-5; D call uncertain. The DNA end is a closer match to TRBJ2-7, so the J assignment may be wrong. CDR3 length: 13 residues. From germline, CDR1 is LNHDA and CDR2 SQIVND (reference sequence). The CDR3 is CASSIVDAAEQYF. CDR3 DNA: TGTGCCAGTAGTATAGTGGACGCAGCCGAGCAGTACTTC.

J is TRBJ2-1 and V is TRBV4-1, with a tentative D call TRBD2 (5 bases). Germline V lookup: CDR1 MGHRA, CDR2 YSYEKL. The CDR3 loop spans 17 amino acids. V was trimmed by 0 bases and J by 0 bases, leaving 12 bases between them. Here the CDR3 DNA reads TGCGCCAGCAGCCAAGAAACTGGGAGTCGCTCCTACAATGAGCAGTTCTTC. Protein: CASSQETGSRSYNEQFF.

In its sample, this clonotype was seen a few times. This rearrangement joins TRBV27 to TRBJ2-7, with 8 bases matching TRBD2. The V gene's germline CDR1 is MNHEY and CDR2 SMNVEV (reference sequence). With 2 bases clipped from V and 3 bases from J, the junction kept 12 bases outside the gene matches. The length of the CDR3 is 17 residues. The CDR3 nucleotides are TGTGCCAGCAGTTTACCCGCCCGGGGGGCGGGAGGCTACGAGCAGTACTTC. It is translated as CASSLPARGAGGYEQYF.